These 27 T cell receptor beta chains were all obtained from the same sample, sequenced in a study of cytomegalovirus exposure and HLA in healthy donors. PCR primers comprised 60 Vbeta and 13 Jbeta primers. The method was immunoSEQ multiplex PCR; TCRdb's version includes in-frame clones alone and lacks a portion of them. Of around 130,000 clones in the sample, 83% were seen once. Sequenced material: PBMCs. The receptors were gathered from a girl under 10 years old in good health and CMV-seronegative.

V gene TRBV9 combines with J gene TRBJ1-1; TRBD1 matches 9 bases. Germline trimming cut 3 bases from V and 0 bases from J; bases unmatched to any gene: 9. The CDR3 length is 17 residues. CDR1 is SGDLS and CDR2 is YYNGEE in the germline V gene. CDR3 bases: TGTGCCAGCAGCGGTCCGACAGGGGGACTATTGAACACTGAAGCTTTCTTT. Residues: CASSGPTGGLLNTEAFF.

The genes are TRBV30 and TRBJ1-4; D unclear. The ends were cut back, 0 bases at V and 7 bases at J, with 6 bases in the middle. This CDR3 spans 12 amino acids. CDR1 is GTSNPN, CDR2 SVGIG, per germline (reference sequence). CDR3 protein: CAWSVNGEKLFF. The DNA for the CDR3 is TGTGCCTGGAGTGTAAACGGTGAAAAACTGTTTTTT.

V gene TRBV27 combines with J gene TRBJ2-1; D uncertain. Germline CDR1 is MNHEY and CDR2 is SMNVEV (reference sequence). CDR3 length: 15 residues. V dropped 8 bases and J dropped 1 base, with 15 bases sitting between them. This CDR3 is CASASRSVSYNEQFF. Here the CDR3 DNA reads TGTGCCAGCGCTTCTAGGTCAGTTTCCTACAATGAGCAGTTCTTC.

The V call is TRBV30, the J call TRBJ2-3, with D possibly being TRBD1 (5 bases). The germline V and J ends were trimmed by 0 bases and 5 bases, with 12 bases remaining between them. Germline CDR1 and CDR2: GTSNPN and SVGIG (reference sequence). The CDR3 runs to 14 residues. Written as DNA, the CDR3 is TGTGCCTGGAGTGTAGGGCTAGGGGAAGATACGCAGTATTTT. As protein: CAWSVGLGEDTQYF.

This chain links TRBV5-1 with TRBJ2-7, with TRBD1 as a possible D gene (6 bases). The CDR3 loop spans 14 amino acids. V was shortened by 6 bases and J by 3 bases, with 16 bases between the two germline ends. Germline CDR1 is SGHRS and CDR2 is YFSETQ. The CDR3 bases are TGCGCCAGCACCAATGAACAGGGTGGCTACGAGCAGTACTTC. Translated: CASTNEQGGYEQYF.

This chain connects TRBV18 to TRBJ2-3; D gene uncertain. This CDR3 contains 13 residues. V lost 6 bases and J 0 bases, leaving 7 bases between the germline ends. In germline, CDR1 is KGHSH, CDR2 LQKENI. The CDR3 protein is CASSLSSTDTQYF. CDR3 nucleotides: TGTGCCAGCTCTCTATCTAGCACAGATACGCAGTATTTT.

This rearrangement joins TRBV9 to TRBJ2-6, with 9 positions matching TRBD1. This CDR3 comprises 17 residues. In germline, CDR1 is SGDLS, CDR2 YYNGEE. Unmatched junction bases numbered 7, after V lost 4 bases and J lost 2 bases. Written as DNA, the CDR3 is TGTGCCAGCAGCACAAGGACAGGGGAGACTGGGGCCAACGTCCTGACTTTC. Residues: CASSTRTGETGANVLTF.

The rearrangement uses TRBV7-2 and TRBJ2-4, with 11 bases that match TRBD1. After removal of 5 bases from V and 2 bases from J, the junction contained 11 bases not matched to a gene. The CDR3 length is 18 residues. Per germline, CDR1 SGHTA and CDR2 FQGNSA. The CDR3 DNA reads TGTGCCAGCAGCCCCGCGCCGGGACAGGGGGGGTCCAAAAACATTCAGTACTTC. Amino acid sequence: CASSPAPGQGGSKNIQYF.

This chain uses TRBV5-1 with TRBJ2-1; 9 nucleotides agree with TRBD1. The length of the CDR3 is 16 residues. Germline V gene lookup returns CDR1 SGHRS and CDR2 YFSETQ. V lost 4 bases to trimming and J lost 3 bases; unmatched junction nucleotides: 8. CDR3 coding DNA: TGCGCCAGCAGCCCCGGGGGGACAGGGAACTACAATGAGCAGTTCTTC. This codes for CASSPGGTGNYNEQFF.

This clone has only a few counts. The V gene is TRBV4-1, the J gene TRBJ1-5; TRBD1 matches at 8 bases. CDR3 length equals 17 residues. The V gene end was trimmed by 2 bases and the J gene end by 6 bases; junction bases not matched to a gene: 12. Germline values: CDR1 MGHRA, CDR2 YSYEKL. CDR3 sequence reads: CASSQSPDRVVAQPQHF. In DNA, the CDR3 is TGCGCCAGCAGCCAAAGTCCGGACAGGGTTGTTGCTCAGCCCCAGCATTTT.

V is TRBV25-1 and J is TRBJ2-1; 9 bases line up with TRBD2. This CDR3 contains 17 residues. Trimming cost V 1 base and J 6 bases; bases outside gene matches: 10. Germline V gives CDR1 MGHDK, CDR2 SYGVNS. CDR3 in amino acids: CASSESGIAGVGNEQFF. The CDR3, as DNA: TGTGCCAGCAGTGAATCCGGCATAGCGGGAGTAGGCAATGAGCAGTTCTTC.

The chain carries TRBV4-2 and TRBJ2-1; TRBD2 matches at 7 bases. Trimming at V came to 3 bases and at J to 5 bases, leaving 10 bases not matched to a gene. The CDR3 spans 16 residues. Germline CDR1 is LGHNA and CDR2 is YNFKEQ. CDR3 sequence reads: CASSQEMAGVHNEQFF. In DNA, the CDR3 is TGTGCCAGCAGCCAGGAGATGGCGGGGGTTCACAATGAGCAGTTCTTC.

The chain links TRBV12-2 to TRBJ2-4; the D call in the table, TRBD2, was not verified against the DNA. TRBV12-2 is described as a pseudogene. The CDR3 length is 19 residues. The CDR3 bases are TGTGCAAGTCGCCTCCGGTTAGCGGGCCTAGCCTTAGCCAAAAACATTCAGTACTTC. Protein: CASRLRLAGLALAKNIQYF.

The rearrangement joins TRBV9 to TRBJ2-7; 12 bases align to TRBD2. The CDR3 runs to 15 residues. Germline CDR1 is SGDLS and CDR2 is YYNGEE. Trimming took 0 bases from V and 4 from J; bases not matched to a gene: 2. The CDR3 nucleotides are TGTGCCAGCAGCGTAGGACTAGCGGGGGAGTACGAGCAGTACTTC. This encodes CASSVGLAGEYEQYF.

The count of this clone is one. V is TRBV19 and J is TRBJ2-2; D is possibly TRBD1 (6 bases). CDR1 and CDR2 from the germline V gene are LNHDA and SQIVND (reference sequence). This CDR3 is 19 amino acids long. Trimming stripped 4 bases from V and 4 bases from J, with 25 bases between. The CDR3 region is CASSKGRRNPTGGTGELFF. In nucleotides, the CDR3 is TGTGCCAGTAGTAAGGGCCGCCGAAATCCGACAGGAGGCACCGGGGAGCTGTTTTTT.

The chain employs TRBV18 and TRBJ2-1; D possibly corresponds to TRBD1 (5 bases). The germline gives CDR1 KGHSH, CDR2 LQKENI. The length of the CDR3 is 13 residues. The V gene lost 0 bases and the J gene lost 10 bases, with 10 bases spanning the gap. CDR3 amino acids: CASSPPRHREQFF. The CDR3 nucleotides are TGTGCCAGCTCACCACCGCGGCACAGGGAGCAGTTCTTC.

The chain joins TRBV2 to TRBJ1-2, with D tentatively TRBD1 (6 bases). The CDR3 sequence is 14 residues long. Germline V gene lookup returns CDR1 SNHLY and CDR2 FYNNEI. Trimming left V 4 bases short and J 6 bases short, with 15 bases between. Here the CDR3 reads CASSVSLGANGYTF. CDR3 DNA sequence: TGTGCCAGCAGTGTGAGTCTGGGGGCGAATGGCTACACCTTC.

The V and J genes are TRBV28 and TRBJ2-6; TRBD1 agrees at 7 bases. The V segment lost 4 bases and the J segment 2 bases; nucleotides outside the gene matches: 11. From germline, CDR1 is MDHEN and CDR2 SYDVKM. The CDR3 length is 18 residues. In DNA, the CDR3 is TGTGCCAGCAGTTCTACGACAGGGCGCTGGACTGGGGCCAACGTCCTGACTTTC. Its translation is CASSSTTGRWTGANVLTF.

The V call is TRBV6-5, the J call TRBJ1-2; 8 positions agree with TRBD1. The CDR3 loop spans 15 amino acids. Per the germline V gene, CDR1 is MNHEY and CDR2 is SVGAGI. V shed 6 bases, J shed 0 bases, and the junction held 6 bases outside the gene matches. The CDR3 sequence is CASRGDRGPNYGYTF. The CDR3, as DNA: TGTGCCAGCAGGGGCGACAGGGGCCCTAACTATGGCTACACCTTC.

The chain uses TRBV18 and TRBJ2-1; 16 bases match TRBD2. V shed 1 base, J shed 7 bases, and the junction held 1 base outside the gene matches. The CDR3 covers 16 residues. Per the germline V gene, CDR1 is KGHSH and CDR2 is LQKENI. The CDR3 loop reads CASSPRGLAGGNEQFF. CDR3 coding DNA: TGTGCCAGCTCACCACGGGGACTAGCGGGAGGGAATGAGCAGTTCTTC.

DNA of the CDR3: TGTGCCAGCAGTGAAGGACAGGGGGCTTCACCCCTCCACTTT. Residues: CASSEGQGASPLHF. V gene TRBV6-1 combines with J gene TRBJ1-6, with 10 bases fitting TRBD1. V shed 1 base, J shed 9 bases, and the junction held 0 bases outside the gene matches. The germline CDR1 and CDR2 sequences are MNHNS and SASEGT. This CDR3 has 14 amino acids.

This clone has more than one count but fewer than ten. This chain uses TRBV30 with TRBJ1-2; D may be TRBD1 (6 bases). Germline V gives CDR1 GTSNPN, CDR2 SVGIG (reference sequence). With 3 bases removed from V and 1 base from J, the gap between germline ends came to 15 bases. This CDR3 is built from 15 residues. CDR3 region: CAWSAGEPLNYGYTF. Here the CDR3 DNA reads TGTGCCTGGAGCGCAGGGGAACCCCTTAACTATGGCTACACCTTC.

The chain links TRBV13 to TRBJ1-4; 8 nucleotides line up with TRBD1. The CDR3 runs 15 residues. J gave up 7 bases and V 5 bases, and 9 bases lay outside the gene matches. Germline CDR1 and CDR2: PRHDT and FYEKMQ (reference sequence). The CDR3 coding sequence is TGTGCCAGCAGCGCAGGGGGCGGTAGTTCTGAAAAACTGTTTTTT. Translating it yields CASSAGGGSSEKLFF. The whole variable domain, filled in from reference TRBV13 and TRBJ1-4, reads AAGVIQSPRHLIKEKRETATLKCYPIPRHDTVYWYQQGPGQDPQFLISFYEKMQSDKGSIPDRFSAQQFSDYHSELNMSSLELGDSALYFCASSAGGGSSEKLFFGSGTQLSVL.

The J gene is TRBJ2-5, the V gene TRBV6-5, with a possible D match to TRBD1 (5 bases). The assigned J gene may be wrong: the sequence end matches TRBJ2-7 better. This CDR3 region has 14 residues. CDR1 and CDR2 (germline): MNHEY, SVGAGI. CDR3 bases: TGTGCCAGCAGTTACACCGACAGATTCTACGAGCAGTACTTC. Protein: CASSYTDRFYEQYF.

Only one count was recorded for this clone. V gene TRBV15 combines with J gene TRBJ2-5, with 14 positions matching TRBD2. Germline-derived CDR1 and CDR2 are LNHNV and YYDKDF (reference sequence). Unmatched junction bases numbered 5, after V lost 4 bases and J lost 7 bases. CDR3 length: 15 amino acids. This CDR3 reads CATSIGLAGGRTQYF. In nucleotides, the CDR3 is TGTGCCACCAGCATAGGACTAGCGGGAGGTCGGACCCAGTACTTC.

V usage is TRBV5-4 and J usage is TRBJ2-7; 10 nucleotides agree with TRBD1. This CDR3 comprises 14 residues. Germline V CDR1 and CDR2: SGHNT, YYREEE (reference sequence). V lost 4 bases to trimming and J lost 6 bases; unmatched junction nucleotides: 7. The CDR3: CASSDGTGDAEQYF. The CDR3 DNA follows: TGTGCCAGCAGCGACGGGACAGGGGACGCCGAGCAGTACTTC.

CDR3 loop: CASSLPGETSTDTQYF. The CDR3 region has the DNA TGTGCCAGCAGTTTACCAGGGGAGACTAGCACAGATACGCAGTATTTT. The chain is built from TRBV5-4 and TRBJ2-3, with D maybe TRBD1 (6 bases). The V gene lost 5 bases and the J gene lost 0 bases, with 16 bases spanning the gap. The germline V gene has CDR1 SGHNT and CDR2 YYREEE (reference sequence). This CDR3 region has 16 residues.